The 9 T cell receptor beta chains given below trace back to one sample, sequenced in a study of blood T cells in healthy people across ages. The second PCR ran roughly 6 to 11 cycles with a sample-barcoded 5' primer and J-beta primers. TCRdb re-derived calls from the 5' RACE reads in MiXCR, one entry per CDR3 protein. This table has about 1 million distinct CDR3 sequences, more than 35% appearing once. Specimen: blood. The origin of the receptors is a woman aged 60-75 years in good health.

The table lists this clonotype with a few counts. V is TRBV24-1 and J is TRBJ2-1, with 9 positions matching TRBD2. The CDR3 has 18 amino acids. V lost 6 bases, J lost 5 bases, and 16 bases stayed unmatched. Germline-derived CDR1 and CDR2 are KGHDR and SFDVKD. The CDR3 reads CATSHRNVAGVTNNEQFF. The DNA for the CDR3 is TGTGCCACCAGTCATCGGAATGTAGCGGGAGTCACAAACAATGAGCAGTTCTTC.

This clonotype was recorded a few times. The V gene is TRBV28, the J gene TRBJ1-5; D ambiguous. V was shortened by 6 bases and J by 11 bases, with 17 bases between the two germline ends. The CDR3 runs 13 residues. Looked up from germline, CDR1 is MDHEN and CDR2 is SYDVKM. The CDR3 nucleotides read TGTGCCAGCAGCCCTCACAAAGTATCGACCCAGCATTTT. As protein: CASSPHKVSTQHF.

This clonotype was found a few times. The genes are TRBV3-1 and TRBJ1-2, with D perhaps TRBD1 (6 bases). The CDR3 sequence is 16 residues long. Germline-derived CDR1 and CDR2 are LGHDT and YNNKEL (reference sequence). Trimming took 5 bases from V and 6 from J, leaving 22 bases between them. CDR3 loop: CASSFRNRAARDGYTF. The CDR3 nucleotides read TGTGCCAGCAGCTTCAGAAACAGGGCCGCCCGTGATGGCTACACCTTC.

This clonotype has just a few counts. The chain employs TRBV20-1 and TRBJ2-7, with a tentative D call TRBD1 (6 bases). Trimming left V 5 bases short and J 4 bases short, with 18 bases between. CDR1 and CDR2 from the germline V gene are DFQATT and SNEGSKA (reference sequence). This CDR3 comprises 14 residues. CDR3 sequence: CSALGTHRAYEQYF. CDR3 DNA sequence: TGCAGTGCTCTTGGGACCCACAGGGCATACGAGCAGTACTTC.

The chain carries TRBV20-1 and TRBJ2-3; D remains unclear. CDR3 length equals 14 residues. Germline values: CDR1 DFQATT, CDR2 SNEGSKA (reference sequence). The V end was cut by 2 bases, the J end by 1 base, with 10 bases between. The CDR3, as DNA: TGCAGTGCTAGATCCACCCGGGGCACAGATACGCAGTATTTT. It specifies CSARSTRGTDTQYF.

The chain joins TRBV5-6 to TRBJ1-5, with a tentative D call TRBD1 (5 bases). The CDR3 extends over 16 amino acids. With 0 bases removed from V and 2 bases from J, the gap between germline ends came to 12 bases. The germline V gene encodes CDR1 SGHDT and CDR2 YYEEEE. The chain's CDR3 is CASSLGGVGGNQPQHF. CDR3 bases: TGTGCCAGCAGCTTGGGGGGGGTAGGTGGCAATCAGCCCCAGCATTTT.

This clonotype was counted between two and nine times. V and J are TRBV20-1 and TRBJ2-1; D is undetermined. CDR1 is DFQATT and CDR2 is SNEGSKA in the germline V gene (reference sequence). This CDR3 contains 14 residues. V was trimmed by 2 bases and J by 4 bases, leaving 12 bases between them. The CDR3: CSARITSTYNEQFF. In DNA, the CDR3 is TGCAGTGCTAGAATTACCTCAACATACAATGAGCAGTTCTTC.

This chain connects TRBV4-2 to TRBJ2-1; D may be TRBD2 (6 bases). Between the trimmed V and J ends, which lost 0 bases and 2 bases, there was a span of 8 bases. The germline CDR1 and CDR2 sequences are LGHNA and YNFKEQ. The CDR3 spans 15 residues. CDR3 sequence reads: CASSQDPSAYNEQFF. CDR3 nucleotide sequence: TGTGCCAGCAGCCAAGATCCTAGCGCCTACAATGAGCAGTTCTTC.

This clonotype was detected only a few times. The chain employs TRBV9 and TRBJ2-7; D gene uncertain. Germline CDR1 and CDR2: SGDLS and YYNGEE. The V and J ends lost 0 bases and 2 bases respectively, with 9 bases between them. The CDR3 loop spans 14 amino acids. CDR3 sequence reads: CASSVGAEPYEQYF. Here the CDR3 DNA reads TGTGCCAGCAGCGTAGGGGCGGAGCCCTACGAGCAGTACTTC.